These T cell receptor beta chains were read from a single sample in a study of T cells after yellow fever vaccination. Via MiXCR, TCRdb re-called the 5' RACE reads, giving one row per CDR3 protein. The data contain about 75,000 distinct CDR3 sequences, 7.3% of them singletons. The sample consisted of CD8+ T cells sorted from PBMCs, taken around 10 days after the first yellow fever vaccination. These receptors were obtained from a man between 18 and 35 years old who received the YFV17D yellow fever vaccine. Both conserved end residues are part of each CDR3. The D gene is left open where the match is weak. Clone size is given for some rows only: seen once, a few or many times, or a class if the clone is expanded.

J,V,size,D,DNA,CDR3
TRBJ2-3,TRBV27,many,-,TGTGCCAGCAGTTTTGTGACTAGATTTGGCACAGATACGCAGTATTTT,CASSFVTRFGTDTQYF
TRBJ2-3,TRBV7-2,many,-,TGTGCCAGCAGCTTAGGTCCGTCTATCTCGGAGGGCACGCAGTATTTT,CASSLGPSISEGTQYF
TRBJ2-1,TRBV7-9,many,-,TGTGCCAGCAGCTTCGGGACACGAGGGGACAATGAGCAGTTCTTC,CASSFGTRGDNEQFF
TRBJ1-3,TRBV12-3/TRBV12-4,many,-,-,CASSILAGNTIYF
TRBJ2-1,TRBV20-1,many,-,TGCAGTGCGACCAACAGCAGGCAGGGCATATACAATGAGCAGTTCTTC,CSATNSRQGIYNEQFF
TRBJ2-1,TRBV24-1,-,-,TGTGCCACCAGTGATCGCGATCAGGCAGGACGTCTACAAGGGGAGCAGTTCTTC,CATSDRDQAGRLQGEQFF
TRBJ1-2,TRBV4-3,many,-,TGCGCCAGCAGCCAAGGGGGTGGCTACACCTTC,CASSQGGGYTF
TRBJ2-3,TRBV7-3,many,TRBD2,TGTGCCAGCAGTAACGGACTAGCGGGGGATTCTAGCACAGATACGCAGTATTTT,CASSNGLAGDSSTDTQYF
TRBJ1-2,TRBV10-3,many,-,TGTGCCATCAGTGGAGACAAAGGCTATGGCTACACCTTC,CAISGDKGYGYTF
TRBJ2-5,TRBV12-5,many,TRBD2,TGTGCTAGTGGTCAACTAGCGGGGGGAATAAATGAAGAGAGCCAGTACTTC,CASGQLAGGINEESQYF
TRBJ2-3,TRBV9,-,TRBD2,TGTGCCAGCAGCGGGACTAGCGGGGGAGTGGGAGATACGCAGTATTTT,CASSGTSGGVGDTQYF
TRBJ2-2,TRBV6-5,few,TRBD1,TGTGCCAGCAGTTACTCGACAGGGCTCGGCGGGGAGCTGTTTTTT,CASSYSTGLGGELFF
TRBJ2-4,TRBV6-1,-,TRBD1,TGTGCCAGCAACCCCAAAGGGGGCAGAAACATTCAGTACTTC,CASNPKGGRNIQYF
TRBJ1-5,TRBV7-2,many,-,TGTGCCAGCAGCTTAGGTCCCCAGGGGAATCAGCCCCAGCATTTT,CASSLGPQGNQPQHF
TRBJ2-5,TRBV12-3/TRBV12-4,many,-,TGTGCCAGCAGTTTCATTGCGGGGGAGACCCAGTACTTC,CASSFIAGETQYF
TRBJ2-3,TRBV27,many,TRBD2,TGTGCCAGCAGTTCCTTTTTAGCGGGGGATACGCAGTATTTT,CASSSFLAGDTQYF
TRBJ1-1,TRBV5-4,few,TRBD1,TGTGCCAGCAGCGATTCGGGACAGGAGGTCCCTGAAGCTTTCTTT,CASSDSGQEVPEAFF
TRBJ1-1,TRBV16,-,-,TGTGCCAGCAGCCAACCGGGGACGGAAAACACTGAAGCTTTCTTT,CASSQPGTENTEAFF
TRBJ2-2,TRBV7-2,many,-,TGTGCCAGCAGCTTTAGCCCCCAGGGGACGAACACCGGGGAGCTGTTTTTT,CASSFSPQGTNTGELFF
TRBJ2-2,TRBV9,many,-,TGTGCCAGCAGCGCAGTACATCCCGGGGAGCTGTTTTTT,CASSAVHPGELFF
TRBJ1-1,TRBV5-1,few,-,TGCGCCAGCAGCTTGGGACAGAACTTGAACACTGAAGCTTTCTTT,CASSLGQNLNTEAFF
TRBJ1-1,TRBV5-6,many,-,TGTGCCAGCATTTCGGTCAGGGCGAACACTGAAGCTTTCTTT,CASISVRANTEAFF
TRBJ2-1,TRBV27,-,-,TGTGCCAGCAGTTTACAGTTCGGTCCAAACAATGAGCAGTTCTTC,CASSLQFGPNNEQFF
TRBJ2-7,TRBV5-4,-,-,TGTGCCAGCAGCTTGGATGTGGGTTGCTACGAGCAGTACTTC,CASSLDVGCYEQYF